This T cell receptor beta chain derives from a study of PD-1 blockade in classical Hodgkin lymphoma. Study details: Nivolumab 3 mg/kg was given intravenously every 2 weeks. General study points: Reports described newly diagnosed patients as having lower baseline TCR diversity than healthy donors. Baseline diversity was lower in partial responders and progressors than complete responders.

About this clone itself: Its antigen is not known.

The repertoire was sequenced with immunoSEQ multiplex PCR; TCRdb's copy has only in-frame clones and lacks some. This table holds more than 12,000 clones, approximately 82% found once. Each and every patient relapsed after autologous stem cell transplantation, and patients got differing brentuximab vedotin exposure. Between the trimmed V and J ends, which lost 5 bases and 2 bases, there was a span of 12 bases. CDR3 length equals 14 residues. CDR1 LNHDA and CDR2 SQIVND come from the germline V gene (reference sequence). This clonotype originated in a human donor with classical Hodgkin lymphoma. This specimen was peripheral blood mononuclear cells (PBMCs), taken before the second cycle of nivolumab. The chain is built from TRBV19 and TRBJ1-1, with D possibly TRBD1 on 6 matching bases. As DNA, the CDR3 is TGTGCCAGTAGTGTGAGGGGGGGCAACACTGAAGCTTTCTTT. Translation gives CASSVRGGNTEAFF.